These T cell receptor beta chains were read from a single sample in a study of shared clonotypes between healthy human individuals. TCRdb's copy holds only in-frame clones and misses some; the assay was immunoSEQ multiplex PCR. The sample yields over 850,000 clones, 70% to 80% seen once. The sample taken for sequencing was memory CD4+ T cells from PBMCs. All receptors derive from a man younger than 30 in good health. Some clones in this sample may be carry-over from other donors' samples. Both conserved end residues are part of each CDR3. The D gene is left open where the match is weak. Clone size is shown for a subset of rows, as once, few, many or a class of expanded clone.

j_call	clone_size	d_call	v_call	cdr3_aa	cdr3_nt
TRBJ1-4	-	-	TRBV4-1	CASSQEGSGQRGEKLFF	TGCGCCAGCAGCCAAGAAGGGTCGGGACAAAGAGGGGAAAAACTGTTTTTT
TRBJ2-1	few	-	TRBV4-2	CASSRQLESSYNEQFF	TGTGCCAGCAGCCGCCAACTAGAAAGCTCCTACAATGAGCAGTTCTTC
TRBJ1-3	-	-	TRBV6-6	CASSYPSGVSGNTIYF	TGTGCCAGCAGTTACCCCTCCGGGGTGTCCGGAAACACCATATATTTT
TRBJ2-7	-	-	TRBV20-1	CSARDPSGKYF	TGCAGTGCTAGGGACCCCTCAGGCAAGTACTTC
TRBJ2-7	-	-	TRBV18	CASSPPVGNNEQYF	TGTGCCAGCTCACCACCCGTAGGTAATAACGAGCAGTACTTC
TRBJ1-2	-	TRBD1	TRBV28	CASSTGQYGYTF	TGTGCCAGCAGTACGGGACAGTATGGCTACACCTTC
TRBJ2-3	-	-	TRBV7-9	CASSLGGTDTQYF	TGTGCCAGCAGCCTGGGCGGCACAGATACGCAGTATTTT
TRBJ1-5	-	TRBD1	TRBV28	CASSRTGTNQPQHF	TGTGCCAGCAGTAGGACAGGGACTAATCAGCCCCAGCATTTT
TRBJ1-4	-	-	TRBV5-1	CASSLGPGGPRKLFF	TGCGCCAGCAGCTTGGGGCCAGGAGGTCCAAGAAAACTGTTTTTT
TRBJ2-7	-	TRBD2	TRBV27	CASSLSWDYYEQYF	TGTGCCAGCAGTTTATCATGGGACTACTACGAGCAGTACTTC
TRBJ1-3	-	-	TRBV19	CASGERGTGNTIYF	TGTGCCAGTGGAGAGCGGGGGACTGGAAACACCATATATTTT
TRBJ2-3	-	-	TRBV9	CASSARGDSSTDTQYF	TGTGCCAGCAGCGCTCGGGGCGATAGCAGCACAGATACGCAGTATTTT
TRBJ1-2	-	TRBD1	TRBV25-1	CASSEPTYRGNYGYTF	TGTGCCAGCAGTGAGCCGACATACAGGGGAAACTATGGCTACACCTTC
TRBJ1-1	-	-	TRBV7-9	CASSLDRLVNTEAFF	TGTGCCAGCAGCTTAGACCGCTTAGTGAACACTGAAGCTTTCTTT
TRBJ2-3	once	TRBD1	TRBV5-8	CASSLGQGSTDTQYF	TGTGCCAGCAGCTTGGGACAGGGTTCCACAGATACGCAGTATTTT
TRBJ2-3	few	-	TRBV2	CASSVAASTDTQYF	TGTGCCAGCAGTGTAGCTGCTAGCACAGATACGCAGTATTTT
TRBJ1-2	once	-	TRBV27	CASSTVGGGYGYTF	TGTGCCAGCAGTACCGTCGGGGGTGGCTATGGCTACACCTTC
TRBJ2-1	few	-	TRBV10-3	CAISESSGGYEQFF	TGTGCCATCAGTGAGTCAAGTGGGGGATACGAGCAGTTCTTC
TRBJ2-1	-	TRBD2	TRBV18	CASSPPGLAGGMDEQFF	TGTGCCAGCTCACCCCCGGGACTAGCGGGAGGGATGGATGAGCAGTTCTTC
TRBJ2-5	-	-	TRBV7-8	CASSPVGGQTQYF	TGTGCCAGCAGCCCAGTTGGGGGACAGACCCAGTACTTC
TRBJ2-1	-	TRBD2	TRBV27	CASTRLAVVGNEQFF	TGTGCCAGCACCCGACTAGCGGTCGTGGGCAATGAGCAGTTCTTC
TRBJ2-3	few	-	TRBV27	CASSLGNTQYF	TGTGCCAGCAGTCTAGGTAATACGCAGTATTTT
TRBJ2-3	few	TRBD2	TRBV7-3	CASSLLAGMTDTQYF	TGTGCCAGCAGCTTATTAGCGGGAATGACAGATACGCAGTATTTT
TRBJ2-3	-	TRBD1	TRBV5-1	CASSLVGQLSDTQYF	TGCGCCAGCAGCTTGGTGGGACAGCTTTCGGATACGCAGTATTTT
TRBJ1-2	few	-	TRBV5-1	CASSLDSGSGYTF	TGCGCCAGCAGCTTGGATTCAGGGAGCGGCTACACCTTC
TRBJ2-1	-	TRBD2	TRBV18	CASSLGGLAGVYNEQFF	TGTGCCAGCTCACTCGGGGGGCTAGCGGGAGTTTACAATGAGCAGTTCTTC
TRBJ1-1	-	-	TRBV5-1	CASRTDGVNTEAFF	TGCGCCAGCAGAACCGACGGAGTGAACACTGAAGCTTTCTTT
TRBJ1-5	-	-	TRBV28	CASSSHTAPQHF	TGTGCCAGCAGTTCTCATACCGCGCCCCAGCATTTT
TRBJ1-2	-	-	TRBV19	CASSIDDSYGYTF	TGTGCCAGTAGTATAGATGACAGCTATGGCTACACCTTC
TRBJ2-3	-	TRBD1	TRBV4-1	CASSQDPGTGLQSSTDTQYF	TGCGCCAGCAGCCAAGATCCCGGGACAGGCCTCCAATCTAGCACAGATACGCAGTATTTT
TRBJ1-2	-	TRBD1	TRBV27	CASSPSGQGRGYTF	TGTGCCAGCAGCCCTTCGGGACAGGGAAGGGGCTACACCTTC
TRBJ2-1	-	TRBD2	TRBV5-4	CASSRRTSGRANEQFF	TGTGCCAGCAGCAGGAGGACTAGCGGGAGGGCGAATGAGCAGTTCTTC
TRBJ2-1	-	TRBD2	TRBV30	CAWGLAGGYNEQFF	TGTGCCTGGGGACTAGCGGGCGGATACAATGAGCAGTTCTTC
TRBJ1-1	-	-	TRBV5-5	CASSFKAGVQNTEAFF	TGTGCCAGCAGCTTCAAAGCAGGGGTCCAGAACACTGAAGCTTTCTTT
TRBJ2-5	-	TRBD2	TRBV5-4	CASSRTSGLIQETQYF	TGTGCCAGCAGCCGCACTAGCGGCCTAATCCAAGAGACCCAGTACTTC
TRBJ1-6	once	-	TRBV7-3	CASSSTGWDSPLHF	TGTGCCAGCAGCTCCACCGGTTGGGATTCACCCCTCCACTTT
TRBJ1-5	-	TRBD1	TRBV28	CASRSENRDRGRMGQPQHF	TGTGCCAGCAGATCTGAAAACCGGGACAGGGGGCGAATGGGGCAGCCCCAGCATTTT
TRBJ2-5	-	-	TRBV28	CASRDRDPNQETQYF	TGTGCCAGCCGTGACCGGGACCCTAACCAAGAGACCCAGTACTTC
TRBJ1-2	once	-	TRBV28	CASSLLGSSFYGYTF	TGTGCCAGCAGTTTATTGGGCAGCTCCTTCTATGGCTACACCTTC
TRBJ2-7	-	-	TRBV7-6	CASSFTPVLSYEQYF	TGTGCCAGCAGCTTCACTCCGGTGCTCTCCTACGAGCAGTACTTC
TRBJ2-5	-	-	TRBV7-9	CASSLEGSEYF	TGTGCCAGCAGCTTAGAAGGGTCAGAGTACTTC
TRBJ2-5	-	TRBD1	TRBV11-2	CASRTITGGETQYF	TGTGCCAGCAGGACCATAACAGGGGGAGAGACCCAGTACTTC
TRBJ1-3	-	-	TRBV28	CASSSTVSGNTIYF	TGTGCCAGCAGCTCGACAGTCTCTGGAAACACCATATATTTT
TRBJ2-3	-	-	TRBV5-4	CASSLQGRPGADTQYF	TGTGCCAGCAGCTTGCAGGGGAGGCCAGGTGCAGATACGCAGTATTTT
TRBJ1-5	-	-	TRBV11-1	CASSLSVGQPQHF	TGTGCCAGCAGCTTATCAGTGGGTCAGCCCCAGCATTTT